One and the same sample provided the 23 T cell receptor beta chains below, sequenced in a study of T-cell reconstitution after alpha-beta-depleted transplantation in children. Unique molecular identifiers featured in how the TCRbeta library was prepared. A single record per CDR3 protein comes from TCRdb applying MiXCR to the PCR reads. Counted here are a few hundred thousand distinct CDR3 sequences, over 10% occurring once; the ten biggest clones make up over 2%. The sample here was PBMCs, mostly from graft donor cells, taken 360 days after TCRalphabeta/CD19-depleted stem cell transplant. These receptors all come from a male patient younger than 18 who had a stem cell transplant for acute myeloid leukemia, so the T cells may come from the graft donor.

This clonotype was observed a few times. This CDR3 reads CASSFKRAGQETQYF. The DNA for the CDR3 is TGTGCCAGCAGCTTCAAAAGGGCGGGTCAAGAGACCCAGTACTTC. V gene TRBV7-9 combines with J gene TRBJ2-5; the D gene is possibly TRBD2 (5 bases). Germline CDR1 reads SEHNR; CDR2 reads FQNEAQ (reference sequence). The V and J ends lost 3 bases and 2 bases respectively, with 13 bases between them. The CDR3 totals 15 residues.

The chain combines TRBV5-1 with TRBJ1-5, with TRBD1 matching over 10 bases. The ends lost 4 bases at V and 8 bases at J; junction bases unmatched: 9. CDR3 length equals 15 residues. Germline V gene sequence: CDR1 SGHRS, CDR2 YFSETQ. This CDR3 is CASSPTGTGAEPQHF. The CDR3 coding sequence is TGCGCCAGCAGCCCTACCGGGACAGGGGCGGAGCCCCAGCATTTT.

The chain is built from TRBV10-3 and TRBJ2-6; D is tentatively TRBD1 or TRBD2 (5 bases each). Germline V gives CDR1 ENHRY, CDR2 SYGVKD. V lost 3 bases and J 0 bases, leaving 12 bases between the germline ends. The CDR3 spans 17 residues. In nucleotides, the CDR3 is TGTGCCATCAGTGACTCGGGACCCAACTCTGGGGCCAACGTCCTGACTTTC. Translating it yields CAISDSGPNSGANVLTF.

This rearrangement joins TRBV20-1 to TRBJ2-3; 8 bases fit TRBD2. The V segment lost 2 bases and the J segment 3 bases; nucleotides outside the gene matches: 4. The CDR3 is 14 amino acids. Per the germline V gene, CDR1 is DFQATT and CDR2 is SNEGSKA (reference sequence). The CDR3 DNA reads TGCAGTGCTAGAATTAGCGGGATAACAGATACGCAGTATTTT. It specifies CSARISGITDTQYF.

V is TRBV6-5 and J is TRBJ2-7; possible D gene TRBD2, 6 bases. The ends were cut back, 0 bases at V and 3 bases at J, with 15 bases in the middle. The CDR3 is 16 residues long. The V gene's germline CDR1 is MNHEY and CDR2 SVGAGI. CDR3 region: CASSYSIAGLHYEQYF. In DNA form, the CDR3 reads TGTGCCAGCAGTTACTCGATTGCGGGGCTCCACTACGAGCAGTACTTC.

CDR3 DNA sequence: TGTGCCACCCAGCCGAGCGGGAGAAGAGGAGAGACCCAGTACTTC. It yields the protein CATQPSGRRGETQYF. The rearrangement joins TRBV12-3 or TRBV12-4 to TRBJ2-5; 8 bases are shared with TRBD2. The CDR3 is 15 residues long. V shed 10 bases, J shed 4 bases, and the junction held 14 bases outside the gene matches.

This clonotype was detected many times. The V gene is TRBV10-3, the J gene TRBJ2-3; D unresolved. Trimming shortened V by 11 bases and J by 1 base, and 7 bases separated the two germline ends. Germline V gene sequence: CDR1 ENHRY, CDR2 SYGVKD. CDR3 size: 11 residues. The DNA for the CDR3 is TGTGCCTCCGCGGGCACAGATACGCAGTATTTT. Its protein is CASAGTDTQYF.

V is TRBV7-2 and J is TRBJ1-4; 7 bases line up with TRBD1. CDR3 size: 14 residues. CDR1 is SGHTA and CDR2 is FQGNSA in the germline V gene. The V and J ends lost 1 base and 7 bases, in that order; junction bases with no gene match: 3. As DNA, the CDR3 is TGTGCCAGCAGCTTAGAACAGGGGAGTGAAAAACTGTTTTTT. Translated: CASSLEQGSEKLFF.

V gene TRBV20-1 combines with J gene TRBJ1-6, with 8 bases that match TRBD1. There are 16 residues in the CDR3. From germline, CDR1 is DFQATT and CDR2 SNEGSKA (reference sequence). Trimming at V came to 0 bases and at J to 5 bases, leaving 6 bases not matched to a gene. The CDR3 reads CSARDWTGKDNSPLHF. The CDR3 DNA reads TGCAGTGCTAGAGATTGGACAGGGAAAGATAATTCACCCCTCCACTTT.

This clonotype was seen many times. The V gene is TRBV12-3 or TRBV12-4, the J gene TRBJ2-3, with D possibly being TRBD1 (5 bases). This CDR3 contains 14 residues. V was trimmed by 5 bases and J by 3 bases, leaving 12 bases between them. CDR3 in DNA: TGTGCCAGCAGTGCCATACAGGTTACAGATACGCAGTATTTT. Translation gives CASSAIQVTDTQYF.

CDR3 sequence reads: CSAPRAGADTQYF. The CDR3 DNA reads TGCAGTGCTCCAAGGGCGGGAGCAGATACGCAGTATTTT. V and J are TRBV20-1 and TRBJ2-3; 7 positions match TRBD2. Per germline, CDR1 DFQATT and CDR2 SNEGSKA (reference sequence). This CDR3 is 13 amino acids long. V was clipped by 5 bases and J by 4 bases; unmatched bases: 6.

The gene calls are TRBV20-1 and TRBJ2-1; D gene unclear. V lost 6 bases and J lost 0, with 15 bases in between. The CDR3 runs to 15 residues. The germline gives CDR1 DFQATT, CDR2 SNEGSKA (reference sequence). The CDR3 DNA reads as TGCAGTGCCCAAATGGGCATGAGCTCCTACAATGAGCAGTTCTTC. Translation gives CSAQMGMSSYNEQFF.

A few counts support this clonotype. The chain uses TRBV12-3 or TRBV12-4 and TRBJ2-7; D possibly uses TRBD1 or TRBD2 (5 bases each). V gave up 5 bases and J gave up 4 bases, with 15 bases separating them. This CDR3 is built from 14 residues. CDR3 residues: CASSTWDVGYEQYF. In DNA, the CDR3 is TGTGCCAGCAGTACCTGGGACGTCGGGTACGAGCAGTACTTC.

This sequence joins TRBV6-5 and TRBJ2-1; D is uncertain. The CDR3 spans 15 residues. The V end was cut by 0 bases, the J end by 10 bases, with 16 bases between. Per the germline V gene, CDR1 is MNHEY and CDR2 is SVGAGI. The CDR3 protein is CASSYSAFGNQEQFF. The CDR3 nucleotides read TGTGCCAGCAGTTACTCCGCATTTGGGAACCAGGAGCAGTTCTTC.

Here the CDR3 reads CSASKAGLAGEAYEQYF. DNA for the CDR3: TGCAGTGCTTCCAAAGCGGGACTAGCGGGAGAGGCCTACGAGCAGTACTTC. The rearrangement joins TRBV20-1 to TRBJ2-7; TRBD2 matches 14 bases. The V segment lost 5 bases and the J segment 2 bases; nucleotides outside the gene matches: 11. CDR1 is DFQATT, CDR2 SNEGSKA, per germline (reference sequence). This CDR3 is 17 amino acids long.

This chain links TRBV7-9 with TRBJ1-4; 9 bases match TRBD1. CDR1 and CDR2 from the germline V gene are SEHNR and FQNEAQ (reference sequence). The CDR3 runs to 14 residues. The trim removed 7 bases at V and 5 bases at J, leaving 5 bases unmatched. The CDR3 region is CASTSGQGNEKLFF. Here the CDR3 DNA reads TGTGCCAGCACCTCGGGACAGGGAAATGAAAAACTGTTTTTT.

The rearrangement uses TRBV20-1 and TRBJ2-5; D unclear. V was shortened by 3 bases and J by 4 bases, with 6 bases between the two germline ends. Germline loops: CDR1 DFQATT, CDR2 SNEGSKA (reference sequence). The CDR3 runs to 11 residues. CDR3 sequence reads: CSASNAETQYF. CDR3 coding DNA: TGCAGTGCTAGTAACGCAGAGACCCAGTACTTC.

The rearrangement links TRBV12-3 or TRBV12-4 to TRBJ2-2; D is undetermined. The CDR3 consists of 14 residues. V shed 5 bases and J shed 4 bases, with 11 bases lying between them. CDR3 loop: CASSGTPFTGELFF. CDR3 bases: TGTGCCAGCAGTGGCACACCTTTCACCGGGGAGCTGTTTTTT.

With respect to this clonotype: At one end the junction does not follow the germline gene, possibly because of a read error. V gene TRBV12-3 or TRBV12-4 combines with J gene TRBJ2-7, with 11 bases fitting TRBD2. CDR3 length equals 19 residues. In nucleotides, the CDR3 is TGTGCCATCAGTTTAGGCCCCGGGACTAGCGGTCCTAGTGAGTACGAGCAGTACTTC. Translation: CAISLGPGTSGPSEYEQYF.

V gene TRBV5-5 combines with J gene TRBJ2-1, with D maybe TRBD2 (6 bases). CDR3 length equals 12 residues. Germline V gene sequence: CDR1 SGHKS, CDR2 YYEKEE (reference sequence). Between the trimmed V and J ends, which lost 9 bases and 4 bases, there was a span of 11 bases. The CDR3 sequence is CATGDGYNEQFF. CDR3 nucleotide sequence: TGTGCCACGGGGGACGGATACAATGAGCAGTTCTTC. Supplemented by reference TRBV5-5 and TRBJ2-1, the full variable domain reads DAGVTQSPTHLIKTRGQQVTLRCSPISGHKSVSWYQQVLGQGPQFIFQYYEKEERGRGNFPDRFSARQFPNYSSELNVNALLLGDSALYLCATGDGYNEQFFGPGTRLTVL.

This clonotype showed up many times. This chain joins TRBV3-1 and TRBJ2-3; D is unresolved. V lost 2 bases and J lost 6, with 15 bases in between. The CDR3 is 15 residues long. CDR1 and CDR2 (germline): LGHDT, YNNKEL (reference sequence). CDR3 sequence reads: CASSQPFSPSDTQYF. The DNA for the CDR3 is TGTGCCAGCAGCCAACCCTTTAGCCCCTCCGATACGCAGTATTTT.

This clonotype came up many times. The chain employs TRBV20-1 and TRBJ2-1; D could derive from TRBD1 or TRBD2 (5 bases each). There are 15 residues in the CDR3. Trimming removed 4 bases at V and 6 bases at J, with 19 bases between. Germline V gives CDR1 DFQATT, CDR2 SNEGSKA (reference sequence). The CDR3 here is CSAKYRGWRINEQFF. Written as DNA, the CDR3 is TGCAGTGCTAAATATAGGGGCTGGAGGATCAATGAGCAGTTCTTC.

This clonotype has just a few counts. The V and J genes are TRBV28 and TRBJ2-7; 8 bases fit TRBD1. The CDR3 contains 12 residues. The germline V gene has CDR1 MDHEN and CDR2 SYDVKM. The CDR3, as DNA: TGTGCAACGACAGGGGAAACTTACGAGCAGTACTTC. Translated, it gives CATTGETYEQYF.